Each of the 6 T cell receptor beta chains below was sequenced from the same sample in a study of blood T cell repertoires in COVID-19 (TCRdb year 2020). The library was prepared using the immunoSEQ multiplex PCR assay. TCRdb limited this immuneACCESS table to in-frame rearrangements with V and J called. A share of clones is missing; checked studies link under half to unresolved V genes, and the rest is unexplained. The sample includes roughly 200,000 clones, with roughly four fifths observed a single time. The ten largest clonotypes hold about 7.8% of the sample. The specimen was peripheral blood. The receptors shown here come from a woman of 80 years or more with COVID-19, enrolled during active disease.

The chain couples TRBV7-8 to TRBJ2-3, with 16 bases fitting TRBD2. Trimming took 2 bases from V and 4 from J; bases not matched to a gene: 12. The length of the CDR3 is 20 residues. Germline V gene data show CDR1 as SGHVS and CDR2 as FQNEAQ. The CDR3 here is CASSLNPGTSGRGWADTQYF. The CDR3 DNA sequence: TGTGCCAGCAGCTTAAACCCCGGGACTAGCGGGAGGGGTTGGGCAGATACGCAGTATTTT.

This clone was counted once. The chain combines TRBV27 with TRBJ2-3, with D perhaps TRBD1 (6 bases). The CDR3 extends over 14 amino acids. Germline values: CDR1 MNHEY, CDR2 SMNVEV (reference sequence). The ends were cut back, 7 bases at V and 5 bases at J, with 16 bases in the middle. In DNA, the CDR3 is TGTGCCAGCAACAAACAGGGTTCTGGAGATACGCAGTATTTT. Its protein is CASNKQGSGDTQYF.

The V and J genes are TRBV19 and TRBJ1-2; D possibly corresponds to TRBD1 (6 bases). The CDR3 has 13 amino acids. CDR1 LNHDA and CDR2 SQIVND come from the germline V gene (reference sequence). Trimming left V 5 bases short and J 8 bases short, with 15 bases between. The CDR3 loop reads CASSGTGYGGYTF. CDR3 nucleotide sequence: TGTGCCAGTAGTGGAACAGGGTACGGAGGCTACACCTTC. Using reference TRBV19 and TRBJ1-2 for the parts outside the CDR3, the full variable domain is DGGITQSPKYLFRKEGQNVTLSCEQNLNHDAMYWYRQDPGQGLRLIYYSQIVNDFQKGDIAEGYSVSREKKESFPLTVTSAQKNPTAFYLCASSGTGYGGYTFGSGTRLTVV.

This CDR3 reads CASKEPASTDTQYF. CDR3 bases: TGCGCCAGCAAAGAGCCCGCTAGCACAGATACGCAGTATTTT. The chain links TRBV5-1 to TRBJ2-3; no definite D call. Germline assignment: CDR1 SGHRS and CDR2 YFSETQ. Trimming took 6 bases from V and 0 from J, leaving 11 bases between them. The length of the CDR3 is 14 residues.

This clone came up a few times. In nucleotides, the CDR3 is TGTGCCAGCAGCTTAGGGGGACAGGGAAGCTATGGCTACACCTTC. This translates into CASSLGGQGSYGYTF. J is TRBJ1-2 and V is TRBV7-2, with 9 bases fitting TRBD1. V was clipped by 1 base and J by 4 bases; unmatched bases: 4. Germline V gives CDR1 SGHTA, CDR2 FQGNSA. The CDR3 is 15 amino acids.

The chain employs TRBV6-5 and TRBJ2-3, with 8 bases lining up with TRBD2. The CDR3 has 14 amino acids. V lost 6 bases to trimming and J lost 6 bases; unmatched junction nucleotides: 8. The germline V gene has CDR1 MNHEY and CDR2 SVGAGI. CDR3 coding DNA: TGTGCCAGCAGGCCGCGGGGGGTGGATGATACGCAGTATTTT. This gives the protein CASRPRGVDDTQYF.